The 25 T cell receptor beta chains in this list originate from one sample, sequenced in a study of T cells in Graves' hyperthyroidism and ophthalmopathy (dated by TCRdb to between 2017 and 2020). Library method: multiplex PCR. TCRdb shows the sequencer as Illumina HiSeq 2000. The TCR beta CDR3 regions were amplified from RNA transcripts. A first-round RT-PCR of the TCR CDR3 used the HTBI primer set with the Qiagen OneStep RT-PCR kit. TCRdb applied fastp at Q25 and MiXCR to the public reads, then kept only in-frame beta chains. Every CDR3 protein is listed once, alongside the most common genes and DNA of its rows. For this sample there are tens of thousands of distinct CDR3 sequences; just under 50% appear just once. The ten largest clones take up approximately 6.2% of the sample. What was sequenced was blood. The receptor set was obtained from a woman aged 45-65 years with Graves' hyperthyroidism that later progressed to Graves' ophthalmopathy.

This clonotype has a count of ten or more. The V and J genes are TRBV20-1 and TRBJ2-1; D may correspond to TRBD1 or TRBD2 (5 bases each). CDR3 length: 17 amino acids. V dropped 1 base and J dropped 6 bases, with 22 bases sitting between them. Germline CDR1 reads DFQATT; CDR2 reads SNEGSKA (reference sequence). In DNA form, the CDR3 reads TGCAGTGCTAGAGTTTCTGGGTCGGGGCTTCGAAGCAATGAGCAGTTCTTC. Its translation is CSARVSGSGLRSNEQFF.

Concerning this clonotype: This may be a read error: a much more frequent sequence differs by one nucleotide. The chain is built from TRBV6-2 or TRBV6-3 and TRBJ2-3; D might be TRBD1 (6 bases). Germline V gives CDR1 MNHEY, CDR2 SVGEGT. CDR3 length equals 15 residues. The chain's CDR3 is CASSLLQGFPDTRYF. The CDR3, as DNA: TGTGCCAGCAGTCTACTCCAGGGGTTTCCAGATACGCGGTATTTT.

This clonotype was counted many times. The rearrangement joins TRBV20-1 to TRBJ2-2; no definite D call. Trimming cost V 0 bases and J 4 bases, with 15 bases left between them. There are 16 residues in the CDR3. Germline V gene lookup returns CDR1 DFQATT and CDR2 SNEGSKA (reference sequence). The CDR3 bases are TGCAGTGCTAGAGATCGGAAGGCAGGAGTCACCGGGGAGCTGTTTTTT. Translation gives CSARDRKAGVTGELFF.

This clonotype was counted at least ten times. V and J are TRBV6-4 and TRBJ1-5, with D hard to call. V was clipped by 4 bases and J by 4 bases, with 8 bases between them. Per the germline V gene, CDR1 is MRHNA and CDR2 is SNTAGT. This CDR3 contains 13 residues. Here the CDR3 DNA reads TGTGCCAGCAGTGCACGGGAAAATCAGCCCCAGCATTTT. Translated: CASSARENQPQHF.

This chain connects TRBV7-2 to TRBJ1-5; perhaps TRBD1 as D (6 bases). This CDR3 is 16 amino acids long. Germline CDR1 SGHTA, CDR2 FQGNSA. Trimming pared 5 bases from V and 3 bases from J, leaving 17 bases between. CDR3 in DNA: TGTGCCAGCAGCGTAGGGGGGGGCGGGAACAATCAGCCCCAGCATTTT. The encoded protein is CASSVGGGGNNQPQHF.

In its sample, this clonotype was seen many times. The gene calls are TRBV6-2 or TRBV6-3 and TRBJ1-2; 7 bases fit TRBD1. Looked up from germline, CDR1 is MNHEY and CDR2 is SVGEGT. The V and J ends lost 2 bases and 2 bases, in that order; junction bases with no gene match: 8. There are 16 residues in the CDR3. The CDR3: CASSYGGDSLNYGYTF. The CDR3 nucleotides are TGTGCCAGCAGTTACGGTGGGGACAGCCTAAACTATGGCTACACCTTC.

The rearrangement uses TRBV9 and TRBJ1-2; D call uncertain. The CDR3 spans 12 residues. Germline V gives CDR1 SGDLS, CDR2 YYNGEE. Trimming shortened V by 3 bases and J by 3 bases, and 6 bases separated the two germline ends. CDR3 in DNA: TGTGCCAGCAGCGCCCCTTACTATGGCTACACCTTC. Amino acid sequence: CASSAPYYGYTF.

This clonotype was observed at least ten times. This rearrangement joins TRBV12-3 or TRBV12-4 to TRBJ2-5; TRBD2 aligns across 8 bases. The CDR3 spans 13 residues. The V segment lost 7 bases and the J segment 5 bases; nucleotides outside the gene matches: 6. This CDR3 is CASTLGGGETQYF. CDR3 DNA sequence: TGTGCCAGCACCCTCGGGGGGGGGGAGACCCAGTACTTC.

By frequency in the sample, this clonotype is medium-sized (0.01 to 0.1%). This chain links TRBV10-1 with TRBJ2-7; TRBD2 agrees at 13 bases. The trim removed 6 bases at V and 1 base at J, leaving 9 bases unmatched. Germline assignment: CDR1 WNHNN and CDR2 SYGVQD (reference sequence). The CDR3 runs to 17 residues. CDR3 coding DNA: TGCGCCAGCAGCCTCACACCGGGACTAGCGGGATCCTACGAGCAGTACTTC. Amino acids: CASSLTPGLAGSYEQYF.

There are many counts of this clonotype. The V call is TRBV5-6, the J call TRBJ1-5; no clear D. Deletions cut 0 bases from V and 3 bases from J, with 7 bases between. This CDR3 has 14 amino acids. Germline V gives CDR1 SGHDT, CDR2 YYEEEE. The CDR3: CASSLVGYNQPQHF. The CDR3 DNA is TGTGCCAGCAGCTTGGTTGGCTACAATCAGCCCCAGCATTTT.

The chain couples TRBV2 to TRBJ2-1; D possibly corresponds to TRBD2 (6 bases). CDR3 size: 17 residues. CDR1 is SNHLY, CDR2 FYNNEI, per germline. Trimming took 3 bases from V and 4 from J, leaving 19 bases between them. The CDR3 sequence is CASSEVRPSASYNEQFF. As DNA, the CDR3 is TGTGCCAGCAGTGAGGTCCGACCTAGCGCATCGTACAATGAGCAGTTCTTC.

The rearrangement links TRBV18 to TRBJ1-2, with no clear D. V lost 3 bases to trimming and J lost 3 bases, with 11 bases between them. The germline V gene has CDR1 KGHSH and CDR2 LQKENI. CDR3 length: 14 residues. The CDR3 region is CASSPTTEYYGYTF. CDR3 in DNA: TGTGCCAGCTCACCTACAACGGAATACTATGGCTACACCTTC. Looking up the rest from reference TRBV18 and TRBJ1-2 gives the full variable domain: NAGVMQNPRHLVRRRGQEARLRCSPMKGHSHVYWYRQLPEEGLKFMVYLQKENIIDESGMPKERFSAEFPKEGPSILRIQQVVRGDSAAYFCASSPTTEYYGYTFGSGTRLTVV.

Of note for this clonotype: At one end, the junction sequence differs from germline, possibly due to a read error. The genes are TRBV5-6 and TRBJ2-5; D is uncertain. The CDR3 consists of 13 residues. Germline loops: CDR1 SGHDT, CDR2 YYEEEE. CDR3 nucleotides: TGTGCCAGCAGCTTTCGGGCCTTAGAGACCCTGTACTTC. Translated, it gives CASSFRALETLYF. The full variable domain, with the rest looked up from reference TRBV5-6 and TRBJ2-5, is DAGVTQSPTHLIKTRGQQVTLRCSPKSGHDTVSWYQQALGQGPQFIFQYYEEEERQRGNFPDRFSGHQFPNYSSELNVNALLLGDSALYLCASSFRALETLYFGPGTRLLVL.

Of note for this clonotype: A single base separates this from a much larger clone, so it may be a read error. This rearrangement joins TRBV12-5 to TRBJ2-1, with a weak D call TRBD2 (6 bases). The CDR3 extends over 17 amino acids. Germline assignment: CDR1 LGHNT and CDR2 FRNRAP. The CDR3 coding sequence is TGTGCTGGTGGTCCGAGGTTGTTCGTGGGAGGAGGGAATGAGCAGTTCTTC. Translated: CAGGPRLFVGGGNEQFF.

The J gene is TRBJ1-2, the V gene TRBV20-1; a possible D gene is TRBD1 (5 bases). The germline V and J ends were trimmed by 6 bases and 3 bases, with 17 bases remaining between them. Germline loops: CDR1 DFQATT, CDR2 SNEGSKA (reference sequence). The CDR3 covers 14 residues. CDR3 amino acids: CSAAGTSGHYGYTF. In DNA, the CDR3 is TGCAGTGCAGCCGGGACTAGCGGGCACTATGGCTACACCTTC.

This clonotype rates as medium-sized. The chain has TRBV7-3 and TRBJ2-1, with 14 bases fitting TRBD2. The V gene's germline CDR1 is SGHTA and CDR2 FQGTGA. This CDR3 has 14 amino acids. The V gene end was trimmed by 5 bases and the J gene end by 9 bases; junction bases not matched to a gene: 3. CDR3: CASSPGTSGSEQFF. CDR3 DNA sequence: TGTGCCAGCAGCCCCGGGACTAGCGGGAGTGAGCAGTTCTTC.

The chain has TRBV20-1 and TRBJ2-7; D not resolved. The germline V and J ends were trimmed by 1 base and 2 bases, with 9 bases remaining between them. Per germline, CDR1 DFQATT and CDR2 SNEGSKA (reference sequence). The CDR3 contains 13 residues. Here the CDR3 DNA reads TGCAGTGCTAGAGCTATGAACACCTACGAGCAGTACTTC. This sequence encodes CSARAMNTYEQYF.

The J gene is TRBJ2-7, the V gene TRBV20-1, with a possible D match to TRBD1 (6 bases). This CDR3 comprises 13 residues. Germline V CDR1 and CDR2: DFQATT, SNEGSKA (reference sequence). Trimming cost V 3 bases and J 1 base, with 10 bases left between them. This CDR3 is CSARVRGSYEQYF. The CDR3, as DNA: TGCAGTGCTAGGGTCAGGGGTTCCTACGAGCAGTACTTC.

This clonotype was observed once. Lacking the conserved final phenylalanine or tryptophan, this CDR3 likely reflects a read error. The DNA is left out, because the CDR3 cannot be placed on it with certainty; the CDR3 is given as TCRdb lists it. The chain recombines TRBV11-3 with TRBJ2-4; the table calls TRBD1, which could not be checked here. The CDR3 has 10 amino acids, counting both end residues. CDR1 and CDR2 from the germline V gene are SGHNT and YENEEA. The CDR3 loop reads CASSLDGGQG.

The chain combines TRBV19 with TRBJ1-4; 7 bases map to TRBD1. This CDR3 region has 12 residues. Germline CDR1 and CDR2: LNHDA and SQIVND (reference sequence). V dropped 7 bases and J dropped 10; count of bases not matched to a gene: 6. The CDR3 DNA sequence: TGTGCCAGTAATATTGACAGGGCAAAACTGTTTTTT. This encodes CASNIDRAKLFF. Based on the CDR3 plus reference TRBV19 and TRBJ1-4, the full variable domain is DGGITQSPKYLFRKEGQNVTLSCEQNLNHDAMYWYRQDPGQGLRLIYYSQIVNDFQKGDIAEGYSVSREKKESFPLTVTSAQKNPTAFYLCASNIDRAKLFFGSGTQLSVL.

This clonotype was counted between two and nine times. V is TRBV9 and J is TRBJ2-3, with TRBD1 matching 8 bases. The CDR3 runs to 15 residues. Germline V gene data show CDR1 as SGDLS and CDR2 as YYNGEE. Trimming at V came to 3 bases and at J to 3 bases, leaving 6 bases not matched to a gene. CDR3 sequence: CASSAQGAGTDTQYF. The CDR3 DNA reads as TGTGCCAGCAGCGCGCAGGGGGCGGGAACAGATACGCAGTATTTT.

The chain uses TRBV5-1 and TRBJ2-4, with D possibly being TRBD1 (5 bases). CDR1 SGHRS and CDR2 YFSETQ come from the germline V gene. The CDR3 consists of 15 residues. Trimming cost V 1 base and J 6 bases, with 14 bases left between them. This CDR3 is CASSLQGGSGNIQYF. The CDR3, as DNA: TGCGCCAGCAGCTTGCAGGGCGGCTCTGGAAACATTCAGTACTTC.

Comment on this clonotype: One end of the junction varies from germline; a read error may be responsible. The chain has TRBV5-1 and TRBJ1-1; D is unclear. The CDR3 has 15 amino acids. Germline assignment: CDR1 SGHRS and CDR2 YFSETQ. CDR3 sequence reads: CASSSGLGDQAEAFF. The CDR3 DNA follows: TGCGCCAGCAGCTCTGGCCTGGGCGATCAAGCTGAGGCTTTCTTT.

This clonotype has a single count. The rearrangement uses TRBV14 and TRBJ2-1; 14 bases map to TRBD2. CDR1 SGHDN and CDR2 FVKESK come from the germline V gene. The J segment lost 5 bases and the V segment lost 0 bases, leaving 9 bases of the junction unmatched. The CDR3 covers 19 residues. The CDR3 loop reads CASSQEGTSGSPVDNEQFF. The CDR3, as DNA: TGTGCCAGCAGCCAAGAAGGGACTAGCGGGAGCCCCGTAGACAATGAGCAGTTCTTC.

This clonotype showed up many times. This chain links TRBV12-3 or TRBV12-4 with TRBJ2-7, with TRBD1 matching over 9 bases. V trimming: 5 bases; J trimming: 5 bases; junction bases outside the gene matches: 7. CDR3 length equals 14 residues. The CDR3: CASSVDRGINEQYF. CDR3 nucleotide sequence: TGTGCCAGCAGTGTCGACAGGGGGATAAACGAGCAGTACTTC.